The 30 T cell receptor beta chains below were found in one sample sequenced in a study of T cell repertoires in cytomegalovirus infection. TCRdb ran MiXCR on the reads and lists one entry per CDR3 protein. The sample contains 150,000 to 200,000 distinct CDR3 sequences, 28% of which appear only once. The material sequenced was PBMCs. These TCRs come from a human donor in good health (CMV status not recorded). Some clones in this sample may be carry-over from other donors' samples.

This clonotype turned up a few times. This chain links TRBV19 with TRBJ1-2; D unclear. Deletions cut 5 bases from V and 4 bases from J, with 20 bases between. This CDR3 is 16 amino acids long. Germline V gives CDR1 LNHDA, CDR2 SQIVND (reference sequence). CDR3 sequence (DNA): TGTGCCAGTAGTCCTTCGGACGCAGAACTCTCCTATGGCTACACCTTC. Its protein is CASSPSDAELSYGYTF.

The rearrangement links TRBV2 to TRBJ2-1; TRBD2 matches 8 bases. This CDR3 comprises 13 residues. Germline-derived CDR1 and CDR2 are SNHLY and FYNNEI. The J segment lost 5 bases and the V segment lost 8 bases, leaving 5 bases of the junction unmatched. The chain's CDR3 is CASREGMNNEQFF. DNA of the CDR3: TGTGCCAGCCGGGAGGGGATGAACAATGAGCAGTTCTTC.

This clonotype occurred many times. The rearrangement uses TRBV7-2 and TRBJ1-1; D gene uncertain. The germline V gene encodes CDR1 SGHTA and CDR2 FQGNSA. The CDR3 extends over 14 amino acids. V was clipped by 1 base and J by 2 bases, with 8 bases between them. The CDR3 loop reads CASSLVVSNTEAFF. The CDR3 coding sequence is TGTGCCAGCAGCTTAGTGGTATCCAACACTGAAGCTTTCTTT.

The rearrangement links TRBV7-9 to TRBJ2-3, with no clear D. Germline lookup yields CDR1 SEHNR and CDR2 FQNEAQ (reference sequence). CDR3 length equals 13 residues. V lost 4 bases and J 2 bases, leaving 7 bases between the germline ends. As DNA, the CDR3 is TGTGCCAGCAGCTCTACTAACACAGATACGCAGTATTTT. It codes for CASSSTNTDTQYF.

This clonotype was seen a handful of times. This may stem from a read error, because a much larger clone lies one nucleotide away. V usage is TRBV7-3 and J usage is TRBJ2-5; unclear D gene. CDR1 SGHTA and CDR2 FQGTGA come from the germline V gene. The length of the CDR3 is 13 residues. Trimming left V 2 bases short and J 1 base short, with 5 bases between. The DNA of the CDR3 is TGTGCCAGCAGCTTAGCAGCCCAAGAGACCCAGTACTTC. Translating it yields CASSLAAQETQYF.

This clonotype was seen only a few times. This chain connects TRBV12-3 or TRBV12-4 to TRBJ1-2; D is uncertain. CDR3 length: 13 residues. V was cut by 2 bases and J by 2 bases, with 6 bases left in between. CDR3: CASSLPENYGYTF. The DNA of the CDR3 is TGTGCCAGCAGTTTACCGGAGAACTATGGCTACACCTTC.

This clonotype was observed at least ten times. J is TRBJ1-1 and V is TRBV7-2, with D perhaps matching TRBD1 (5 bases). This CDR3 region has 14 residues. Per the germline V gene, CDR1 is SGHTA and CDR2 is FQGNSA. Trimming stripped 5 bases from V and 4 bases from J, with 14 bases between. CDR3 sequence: CASSPSGVRTEAFF. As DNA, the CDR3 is TGTGCCAGCAGCCCCTCGGGGGTCCGCACTGAAGCTTTCTTT.

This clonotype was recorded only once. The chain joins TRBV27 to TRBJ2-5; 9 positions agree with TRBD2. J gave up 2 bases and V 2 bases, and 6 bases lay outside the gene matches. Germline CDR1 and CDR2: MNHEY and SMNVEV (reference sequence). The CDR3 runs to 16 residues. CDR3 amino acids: CASSLSSGGLQETQYF. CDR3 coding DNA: TGTGCCAGCAGTTTAAGTAGCGGGGGCCTTCAAGAGACCCAGTACTTC.

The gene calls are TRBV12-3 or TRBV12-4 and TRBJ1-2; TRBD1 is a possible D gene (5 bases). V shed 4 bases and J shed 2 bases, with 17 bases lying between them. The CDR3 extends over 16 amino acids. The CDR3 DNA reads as TGTGCCAGCAGTTCGGCCCCCAGGGTTTTCAACTATGGCTACACCTTC. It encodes CASSSAPRVFNYGYTF.

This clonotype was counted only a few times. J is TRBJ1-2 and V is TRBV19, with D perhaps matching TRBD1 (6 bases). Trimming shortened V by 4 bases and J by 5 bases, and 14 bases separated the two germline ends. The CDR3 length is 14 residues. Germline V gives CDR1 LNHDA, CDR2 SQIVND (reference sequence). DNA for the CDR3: TGTGCCAGTAGTAAAACGGACAGTAATTATGGCTACACCTTC. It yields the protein CASSKTDSNYGYTF.

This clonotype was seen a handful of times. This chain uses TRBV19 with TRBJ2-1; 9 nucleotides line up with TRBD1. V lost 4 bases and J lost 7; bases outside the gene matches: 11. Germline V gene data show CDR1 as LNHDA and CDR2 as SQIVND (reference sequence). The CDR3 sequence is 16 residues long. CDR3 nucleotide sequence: TGTGCCAGTAGTAGAGATTCCGGGACAGGGCAGAATGAGCAGTTCTTC. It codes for CASSRDSGTGQNEQFF. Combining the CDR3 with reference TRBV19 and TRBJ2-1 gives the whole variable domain DGGITQSPKYLFRKEGQNVTLSCEQNLNHDAMYWYRQDPGQGLRLIYYSQIVNDFQKGDIAEGYSVSREKKESFPLTVTSAQKNPTAFYLCASSRDSGTGQNEQFFGPGTRLTVL.

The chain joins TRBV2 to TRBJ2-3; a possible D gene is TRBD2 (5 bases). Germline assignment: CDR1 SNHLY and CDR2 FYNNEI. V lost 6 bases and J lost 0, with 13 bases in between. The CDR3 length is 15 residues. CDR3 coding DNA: TGTGCCAGCAGCCCCGCTAGCAGGAGCACAGATACGCAGTATTTT. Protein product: CASSPASRSTDTQYF.

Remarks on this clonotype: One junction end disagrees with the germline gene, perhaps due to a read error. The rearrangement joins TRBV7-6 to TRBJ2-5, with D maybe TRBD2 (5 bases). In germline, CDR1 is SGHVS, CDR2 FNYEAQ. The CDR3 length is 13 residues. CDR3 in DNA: TGTGCTAGCAGCTTACGAGGGAAAGAGACCCAGTACTTC. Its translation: CASSLRGKETQYF.

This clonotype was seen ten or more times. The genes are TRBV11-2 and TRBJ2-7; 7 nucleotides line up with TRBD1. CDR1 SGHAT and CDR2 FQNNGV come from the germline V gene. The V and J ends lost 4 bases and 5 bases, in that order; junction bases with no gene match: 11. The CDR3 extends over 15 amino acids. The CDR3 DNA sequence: TGTGCCAGCAGCTCGCCTCGGGGCAGGGGGAACGAGCAGTACTTC. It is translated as CASSSPRGRGNEQYF.

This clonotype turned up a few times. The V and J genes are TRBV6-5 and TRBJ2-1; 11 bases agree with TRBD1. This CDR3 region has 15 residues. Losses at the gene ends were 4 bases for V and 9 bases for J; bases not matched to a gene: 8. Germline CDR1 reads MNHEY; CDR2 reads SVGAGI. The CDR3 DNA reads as TGTGCCAGCAGTTCCGGACAGGGGGCGCAGGGTGAGCAGTTCTTC. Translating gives CASSSGQGAQGEQFF.

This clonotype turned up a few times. Here the CDR3 reads CASSHRGTGELFF. The CDR3 coding sequence is TGTGCCAGCAGCCACAGGGGCACCGGGGAGCTGTTTTTT. The gene calls are TRBV14 and TRBJ2-2; possible D gene TRBD1, 6 bases. Germline CDR1 and CDR2: SGHDN and FVKESK. The CDR3 sequence is 13 residues long. Between the trimmed V and J ends, which lost 3 bases and 4 bases, there was a span of 6 bases.

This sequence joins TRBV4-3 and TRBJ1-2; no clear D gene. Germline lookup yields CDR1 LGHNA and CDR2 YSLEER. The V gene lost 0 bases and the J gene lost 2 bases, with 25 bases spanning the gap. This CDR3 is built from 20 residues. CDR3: CASSQDRSRPSTLGNYGYTF. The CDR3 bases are TGCGCCAGCAGCCAAGATCGAAGTAGGCCTTCTACTCTGGGGAACTATGGCTACACCTTC.

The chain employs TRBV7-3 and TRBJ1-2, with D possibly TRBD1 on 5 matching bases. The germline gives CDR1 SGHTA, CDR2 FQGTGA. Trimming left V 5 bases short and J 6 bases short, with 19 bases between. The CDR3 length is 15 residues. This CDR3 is CASSQARVIGDGYTF. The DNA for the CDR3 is TGTGCCAGCAGCCAAGCCAGGGTAATAGGGGATGGCTACACCTTC.

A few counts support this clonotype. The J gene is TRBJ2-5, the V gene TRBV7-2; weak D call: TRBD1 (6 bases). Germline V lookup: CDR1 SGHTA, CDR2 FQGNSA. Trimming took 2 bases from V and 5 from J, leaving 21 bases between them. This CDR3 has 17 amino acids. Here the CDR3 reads CASSLSGDPNGLETQYF. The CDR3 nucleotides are TGTGCCAGCAGCTTATCAGGGGACCCAAATGGGCTGGAGACCCAGTACTTC.

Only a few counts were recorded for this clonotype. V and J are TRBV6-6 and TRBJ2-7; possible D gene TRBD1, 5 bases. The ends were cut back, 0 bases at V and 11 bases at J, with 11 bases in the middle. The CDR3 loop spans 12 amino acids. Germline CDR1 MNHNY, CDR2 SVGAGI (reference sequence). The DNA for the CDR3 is TGTGCCAGCAGTTACTCGGGGCAGGTGGAGTACTTC. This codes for CASSYSGQVEYF.

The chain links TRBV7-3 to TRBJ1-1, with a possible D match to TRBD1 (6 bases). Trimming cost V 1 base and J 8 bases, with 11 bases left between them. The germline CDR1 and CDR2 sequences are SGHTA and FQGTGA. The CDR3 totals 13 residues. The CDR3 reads CASSLSGQGEAFF. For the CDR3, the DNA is TGTGCCAGCAGCTTAAGTGGGCAGGGGGAAGCTTTCTTT.

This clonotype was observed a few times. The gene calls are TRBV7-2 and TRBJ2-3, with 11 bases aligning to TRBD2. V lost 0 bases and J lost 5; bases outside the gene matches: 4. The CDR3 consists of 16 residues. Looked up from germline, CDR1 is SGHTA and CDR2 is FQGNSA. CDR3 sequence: CASSLALAGVGDTQYF. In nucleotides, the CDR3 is TGTGCCAGCAGCTTAGCACTAGCGGGGGTTGGAGATACGCAGTATTTT.

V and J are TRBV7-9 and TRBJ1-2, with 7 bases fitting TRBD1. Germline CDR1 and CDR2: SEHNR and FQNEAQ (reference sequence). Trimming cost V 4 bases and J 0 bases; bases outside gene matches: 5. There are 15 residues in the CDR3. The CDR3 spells CASSYGQVPNYGYTF. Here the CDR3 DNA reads TGTGCCAGCAGCTATGGACAGGTTCCTAACTATGGCTACACCTTC.

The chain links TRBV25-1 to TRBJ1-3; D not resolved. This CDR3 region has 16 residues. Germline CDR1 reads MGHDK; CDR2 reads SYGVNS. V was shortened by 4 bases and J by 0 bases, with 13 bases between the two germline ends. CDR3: CASSVTGISSGNTIYF. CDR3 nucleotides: TGTGCCAGCAGTGTAACGGGCATTAGCTCTGGAAACACCATATATTTT. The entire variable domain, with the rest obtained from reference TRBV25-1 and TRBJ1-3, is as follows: EADIYQTPRYLVIGTGKKITLECSQTMGHDKMYWYQQDPGMELHLIHYSYGVNSTEKGDLSSESTVSRIRTEHFPLTLESARPSHTSQYLCASSVTGISSGNTIYFGEGSWLTVV.

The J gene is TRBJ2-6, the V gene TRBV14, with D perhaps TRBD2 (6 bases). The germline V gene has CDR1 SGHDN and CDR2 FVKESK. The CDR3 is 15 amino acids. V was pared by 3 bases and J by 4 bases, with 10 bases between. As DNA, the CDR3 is TGTGCCAGCAGCCAGCCGGGACTGGGGGCCAACGTCCTGACTTTC. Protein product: CASSQPGLGANVLTF.

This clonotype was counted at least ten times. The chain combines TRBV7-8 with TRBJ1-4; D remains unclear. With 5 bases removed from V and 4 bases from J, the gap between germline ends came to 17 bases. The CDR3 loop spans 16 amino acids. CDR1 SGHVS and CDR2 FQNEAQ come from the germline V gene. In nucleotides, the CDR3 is TGTGCCAGCAGCCCCTACCGAGTAGGGTATAATGAAAAACTGTTTTTT. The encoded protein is CASSPYRVGYNEKLFF.

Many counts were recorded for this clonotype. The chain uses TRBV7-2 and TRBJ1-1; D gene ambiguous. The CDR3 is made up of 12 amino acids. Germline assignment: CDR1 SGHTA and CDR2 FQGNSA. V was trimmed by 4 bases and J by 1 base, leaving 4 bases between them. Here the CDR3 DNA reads TGTGCCAGCAGCTCTTCGAACACTGAAGCTTTCTTT. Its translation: CASSSSNTEAFF.

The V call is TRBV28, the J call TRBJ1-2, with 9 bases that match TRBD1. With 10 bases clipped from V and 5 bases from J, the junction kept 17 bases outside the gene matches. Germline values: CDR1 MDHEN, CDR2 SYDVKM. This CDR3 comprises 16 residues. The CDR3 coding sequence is TGTGCCACCACTACCTATGAGGGGGACAGGGTGTATGGCTACACCTTC. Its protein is CATTTYEGDRVYGYTF.

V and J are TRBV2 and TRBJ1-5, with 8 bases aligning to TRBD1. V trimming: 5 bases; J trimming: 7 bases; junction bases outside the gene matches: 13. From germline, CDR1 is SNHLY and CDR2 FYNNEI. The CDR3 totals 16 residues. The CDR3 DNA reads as TGTGCCAGCAGTAGACTCAGGGAACAGGGGGAACAGCCCCAGCATTTT. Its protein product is CASSRLREQGEQPQHF.

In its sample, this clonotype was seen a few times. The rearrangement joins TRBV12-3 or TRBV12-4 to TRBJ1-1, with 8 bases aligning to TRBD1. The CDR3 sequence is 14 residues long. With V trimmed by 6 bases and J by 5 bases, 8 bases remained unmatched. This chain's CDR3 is CASRPDRVITEAFF. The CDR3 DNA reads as TGTGCCAGCAGACCGGACAGGGTTATTACTGAAGCTTTCTTT.